This T cell receptor (beta chain) appears in the sequencing data of a study of T cell responses to AZD1222 COVID-19 vaccine. Study-level findings and limits: Mostly white British, mostly female donors; authors suggested clonal diversity may be underestimated. Repertoire samples came only from after the peak T cell response.

The table came from immunoSEQ multiplex PCR; TCRdb's copy has only in-frame clones and leaves some out. In the table there are over 45,000 clones, 89% of which are singletons. This clone has just a few counts. The antigen is unknown. The input for sequencing was peripheral blood, taken 28 days after the second AZD1222 dose. The TCR was taken from an adult who received the AZD1222 COVID-19 vaccine.

The CDR3 nucleotides are TGTGCCAGCAGCCAAGATACAGGACAGGGGTATGGCTACACCTTC. It specifies CASSQDTGQGYGYTF. The chain carries TRBV3-1 (or the pseudogene TRBV3-2) and TRBJ1-2, with 9 bases fitting TRBD1. J gave up 5 bases and V 0 bases, and 4 bases lay outside the gene matches. This CDR3 has 15 residues. Germline lookup yields CDR1 LGHDT and CDR2 YNNKEL (reference sequence).